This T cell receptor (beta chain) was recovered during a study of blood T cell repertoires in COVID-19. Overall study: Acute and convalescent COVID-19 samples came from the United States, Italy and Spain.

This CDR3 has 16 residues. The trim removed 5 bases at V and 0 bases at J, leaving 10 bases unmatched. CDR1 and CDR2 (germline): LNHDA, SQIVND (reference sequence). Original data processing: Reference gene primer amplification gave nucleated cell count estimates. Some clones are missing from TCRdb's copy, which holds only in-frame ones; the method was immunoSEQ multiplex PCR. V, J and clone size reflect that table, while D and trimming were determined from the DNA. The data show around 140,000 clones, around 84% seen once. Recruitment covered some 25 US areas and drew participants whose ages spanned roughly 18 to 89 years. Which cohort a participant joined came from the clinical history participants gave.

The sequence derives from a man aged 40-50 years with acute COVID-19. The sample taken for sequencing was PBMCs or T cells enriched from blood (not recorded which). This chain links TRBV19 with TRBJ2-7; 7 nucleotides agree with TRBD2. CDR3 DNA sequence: TGTGCCAGTAGTCCCAATGGACTAGGTACCTCCTACGAGCAGTACTTC. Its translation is CASSPNGLGTSYEQYF. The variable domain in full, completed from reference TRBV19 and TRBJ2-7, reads DGGITQSPKYLFRKEGQNVTLSCEQNLNHDAMYWYRQDPGQGLRLIYYSQIVNDFQKGDIAEGYSVSREKKESFPLTVTSAQKNPTAFYLCASSPNGLGTSYEQYFGPGTRLTVT.